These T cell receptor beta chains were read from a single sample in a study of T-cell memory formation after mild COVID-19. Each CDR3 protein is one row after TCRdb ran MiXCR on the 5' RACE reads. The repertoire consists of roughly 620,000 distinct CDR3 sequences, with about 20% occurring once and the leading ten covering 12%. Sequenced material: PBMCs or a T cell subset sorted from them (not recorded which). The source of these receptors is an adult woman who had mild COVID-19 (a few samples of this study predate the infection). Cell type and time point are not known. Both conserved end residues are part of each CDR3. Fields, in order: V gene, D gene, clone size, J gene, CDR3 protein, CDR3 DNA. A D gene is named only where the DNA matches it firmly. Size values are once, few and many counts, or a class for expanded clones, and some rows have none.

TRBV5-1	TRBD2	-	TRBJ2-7	CASSSGTSGLYEQYF	TGCGCCAGCAGCTCCGGGACTAGCGGACTCTACGAGCAGTACTTC
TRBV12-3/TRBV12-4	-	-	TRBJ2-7	CASNWAGSYEQYF	TGTGCCAGCAACTGGGCGGGGTCCTACGAGCAGTACTTC
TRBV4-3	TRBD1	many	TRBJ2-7	CASSQPGTGAYEQYF	TGCGCCAGCAGCCAGCCCGGGACAGGGGCCTACGAGCAGTACTTC
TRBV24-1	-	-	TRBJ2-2	CATSDFGSKNTGELFF	TGTGCCACCAGTGATTTTGGGTCTAAGAACACCGGGGAGCTGTTTTTT
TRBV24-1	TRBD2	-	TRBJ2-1	CATSDSGTSGDEQFF	TGTGCCACCAGTGATTCAGGGACTAGCGGAGATGAGCAGTTCTTC
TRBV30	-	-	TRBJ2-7	CAWSSSTGDYEQYF	TGTGCCTGGAGTAGCTCGACAGGTGACTACGAGCAGTACTTC
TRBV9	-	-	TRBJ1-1	CASSPPRGSNTEAFF	TGTGCCAGCAGCCCCCCGAGGGGTTCTAACACTGAAGCTTTCTTT
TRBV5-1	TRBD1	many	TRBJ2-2	CASSFSPGTETGELFF	TGCGCCAGCAGCTTTTCTCCGGGGACAGAAACCGGGGAGCTGTTTTTT
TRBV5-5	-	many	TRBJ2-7	CASSLWAGRSYEQYF	TGTGCCAGCAGCTTGTGGGCAGGCCGTTCCTACGAGCAGTACTTC
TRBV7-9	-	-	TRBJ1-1	CASTDVGNTEAFF	TGTGCCAGCACCGACGTAGGGAACACTGAAGCTTTCTTT
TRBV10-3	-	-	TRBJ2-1	CAITGTPEGGEQFF	TGTGCCATCACAGGAACTCCCGAGGGGGGTGAGCAGTTCTTC
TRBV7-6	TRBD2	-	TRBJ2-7	CASSLVTSGSSYEQYF	TGTGCCAGCAGCTTAGTTACTAGCGGGAGCTCCTACGAGCAGTACTTC
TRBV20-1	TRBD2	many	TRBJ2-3	CSTTSGTTDTQYF	TGCAGTACGACAAGCGGGACCACAGATACGCAGTATTTT
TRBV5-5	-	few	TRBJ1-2	CASSIGADYGYTF	TGTGCCAGCAGCATAGGGGCTGACTATGGCTACACCTTC
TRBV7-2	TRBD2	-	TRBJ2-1	CASSPGGSGRHEQFF	TGTGCCAGCAGCCCCGGGGGGAGCGGGAGACATGAGCAGTTCTTC
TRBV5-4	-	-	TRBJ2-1	CASSSPEERADNEQFF	TGTGCCAGCAGCTCGCCTGAGGAGCGGGCTGACAATGAGCAGTTCTTC
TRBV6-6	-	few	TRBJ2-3	CASSYERSTDTQYF	TGTGCCAGCAGTTACGAGCGGAGCACAGATACGCAGTATTTT
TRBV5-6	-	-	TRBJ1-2	CASSLGRASYGYTF	TGTGCCAGCAGCTTAGGCAGGGCGAGCTATGGCTACACCTTC
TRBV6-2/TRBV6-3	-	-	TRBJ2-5	CASSQKISQETQYF	TGTGCCAGCAGCCAGAAAATTAGCCAAGAGACCCAGTACTTC
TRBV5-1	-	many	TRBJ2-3	CASSLGAGLSTDTQYF	TGCGCCAGCAGCTTGGGCGCGGGCCTTAGCACAGATACGCAGTATTTT
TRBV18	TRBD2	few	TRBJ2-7	CASSSTSGRIDEQYF	TGTGCCAGCTCATCAACTAGCGGGAGGATCGACGAGCAGTACTTC
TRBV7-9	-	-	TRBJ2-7	CASSQDWGFGEQYF	TGTGCCAGCAGCCAGGACTGGGGATTTGGTGAGCAGTACTTC
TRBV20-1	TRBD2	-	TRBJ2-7	CSASVGTIGEQYF	TGCAGTGCTAGCGTCGGGACTATTGGCGAGCAGTACTTC
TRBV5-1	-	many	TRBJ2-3	CASRAKSRTDTQYF	TGCGCCAGCAGGGCGAAGAGCCGCACAGATACGCAGTATTTT
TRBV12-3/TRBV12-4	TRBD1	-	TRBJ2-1	CASSSVQGARDNEQFF	TGTGCCAGCAGCTCCGTACAGGGGGCGCGGGACAATGAGCAGTTCTTC
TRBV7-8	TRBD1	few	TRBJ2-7	CASSFGDRVPYEQYF	TGTGCCAGCAGCTTCGGGGACAGGGTCCCCTACGAGCAGTACTTC
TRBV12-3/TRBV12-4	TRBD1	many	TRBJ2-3	CASSSQGSLTDTQYF	TGTGCCAGCAGCTCACAGGGGAGTCTCACAGATACGCAGTATTTT
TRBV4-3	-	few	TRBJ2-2	CASSQDSGYTGELFF	TGCGCCAGCAGCCAAGATTCAGGGTACACCGGGGAGCTGTTTTTT
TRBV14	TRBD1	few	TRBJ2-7	CASSQDLGQVVHEQYF	TGTGCCAGCAGCCAAGATCTGGGACAGGTCGTACACGAGCAGTACTTC
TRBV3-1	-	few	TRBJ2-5	CASSLVRTLEETQYF	TGTGCCAGCAGCCTAGTAAGAACCTTAGAAGAGACCCAGTACTTC
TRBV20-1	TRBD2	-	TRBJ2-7	CSARENPGTIKGEQYF	TGCAGTGCTAGAGAGAATCCCGGGACTATAAAAGGAGAGCAGTACTTC
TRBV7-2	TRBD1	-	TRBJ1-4	CASSLGRTGGAVEKLFF	TGTGCCAGCAGCTTAGGCCGGACAGGGGGCGCAGTTGAAAAACTGTTTTTT
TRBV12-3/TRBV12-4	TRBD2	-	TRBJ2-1	CASSQSGAHNEQFF	TGTGCCAGCAGCCAAAGCGGGGCACACAATGAGCAGTTCTTC
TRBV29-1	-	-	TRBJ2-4	CSVVRRGGKNIQYF	TGCAGCGTTGTGCGTCGGGGCGGCAAAAACATTCAGTACTTC
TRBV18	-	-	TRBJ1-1	CASSLATPNTEAFF	TGTGCCAGCTCACTCGCCACTCCGAACACTGAAGCTTTCTTT
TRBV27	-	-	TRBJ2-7	CASSAQLGDEQYF	TGTGCCAGCAGTGCCCAGCTGGGGGACGAGCAGTACTTC
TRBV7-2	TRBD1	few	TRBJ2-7	CASSLQTGGEQYF	TGTGCCAGCAGCCTTCAGACAGGGGGCGAGCAGTACTTC
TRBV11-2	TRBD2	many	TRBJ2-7	CASSPQGKAGGYEQYF	TGTGCCAGCAGCCCCCAAGGGAAGGCGGGGGGGTACGAGCAGTACTTC
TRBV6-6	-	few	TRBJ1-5	CASSLTQGNQPQHF	TGTGCCAGCAGTTTAACCCAGGGGAATCAGCCCCAGCATTTT